The clone carrying this TCR beta chain was recorded at least ten times. Its target is unknown. Germline V gene lookup returns CDR1 SNHLY and CDR2 FYNNEI. This CDR3 spans 12 amino acids. The germline V and J ends were trimmed by 8 bases and 14 bases, with 16 bases remaining between them. This entry comes from a study of Graves' ophthalmopathy and Graves' hyperthyroidism. Findings and limits, study-wide: A 13-signature model separated ophthalmopathy from stable hyperthyroidism, about 90% sensitivity, around 79% specificity. Detected in blood as well were most expanded thyroid clonotypes with frequency above 0.001.

In donors with ophthalmopathy, activity was moderate-to-severe, with CAS ≥3, NOSPECS ≥4 and duration under 3 months. Other autoimmune diseases, uncontrolled infections, pregnancy or lactation ruled patients out of participation. Transcripts of RNA were the source for amplifying TCR beta CDR3 regions. Second-round multiplex PCR followed a first-round RT-PCR using HTBI primers. TCRdb fed the multiplex PCR reads into MiXCR, producing one record per CDR3 protein. This sample has about 660,000 distinct CDR3 sequences, with about two fifths found just once. Material for sequencing was peripheral blood. This sequence originates from an adult man with Graves' ophthalmopathy. The rearrangement uses TRBV2 and TRBJ1-6, with a tentative D call TRBD1 (5 bases). CDR3 bases: TGTGCCAGCGCAGACGGGGGTATGACCCTCCACTTT. Translated, it gives CASADGGMTLHF.